This is a list of T cell receptor beta chains from one sample in a study of Ad26.COV2.S vaccination and SARS-CoV-2 variants. Data came from immunoSEQ multiplex PCR; TCRdb stores just in-frame clones and leaves some out. The table shows 350,000 to 550,000 clones, with 89% occurring only once. The sequencing used peripheral blood, collected in a trial of Ad26.COV2.S vaccine versus placebo. Receptors originate from a person aged 18-65 years who received the Ad26.COV2.S COVID-19 vaccine or a placebo. Both conserved end residues are part of each CDR3. D genes are given only for firm matches. Not all rows give a size; the values are once, few, many and, for expanded clones, a class.

CDR3aa: CASSSREDYEQYF
CDR3nt: TGTGCCAGCAGCTCCCGGGAGGACTACGAGCAGTACTTC
j_gene: TRBJ2-7
abundance: .
d_gene: TRBD2
len: 13
v_gene: TRBV9

CDR3aa: CASSYSVGPPYEQYF
CDR3nt: TGTGCCAGCAGTTACTCAGTGGGGCCCCCCTACGAGCAGTACTTC
j_gene: TRBJ2-7
abundance: .
d_gene: .
len: 15
v_gene: TRBV6-6

CDR3aa: CASSQVWSGNTEAFF
CDR3nt: TGCGCCAGCAGCCAAGTCTGGTCAGGGAACACTGAAGCTTTCTTT
j_gene: TRBJ1-1
abundance: once
d_gene: .
len: 15
v_gene: TRBV4-1

CDR3aa: CASSIGPGSNQPQHF
CDR3nt: TGTGCCAGTAGTATAGGGCCAGGTAGCAATCAGCCCCAGCATTTT
j_gene: TRBJ1-5
abundance: .
d_gene: .
len: 15
v_gene: TRBV19

CDR3aa: CASSAGTSSYNEQFF
CDR3nt: TGTGCCAGCAGTGCGGGGACAAGCTCCTACAATGAGCAGTTCTTC
j_gene: TRBJ2-1
abundance: .
d_gene: .
len: 15
v_gene: TRBV27

CDR3aa: CASSLTFSGGESTDTQYF
CDR3nt: TGTGCCAGCAGCTTAACCTTTAGCGGGGGGGAAAGCACAGATACGCAGTATTTT
j_gene: TRBJ2-3
abundance: once
d_gene: TRBD2
len: 18
v_gene: TRBV7-2

CDR3aa: CASSVDPLSYEQYF
CDR3nt: TGTGCCAGCAGCGTAGACCCCTTATCTTACGAGCAGTACTTC
j_gene: TRBJ2-7
abundance: .
d_gene: .
len: 14
v_gene: TRBV9

CDR3aa: CASSLQLTGELFF
CDR3nt: TGTGCCAGCAGCCTCCAGCTCACCGGGGAGCTGTTTTTT
j_gene: TRBJ2-2
abundance: .
d_gene: .
len: 13
v_gene: TRBV14

CDR3aa: CASSPPNAWGVGNSPLLHF
CDR3nt: TGTGCCAGCTCACCACCGAATGCATGGGGGGTGGGTAATTCACCCCTCCTCCACTTT
j_gene: TRBJ1-6
abundance: .
d_gene: .
len: 19
v_gene: TRBV18

CDR3aa: CASSWTFMNTEAFF
CDR3nt: TGTGCCAGCAGTTGGACATTCATGAACACTGAAGCTTTCTTT
j_gene: TRBJ1-1
abundance: .
d_gene: .
len: 14
v_gene: TRBV5-5

CDR3aa: CASSLGPRQGALNTEAFF
CDR3nt: TGCGCCAGCAGCTTGGGGCCTCGACAGGGGGCACTTAACACTGAAGCTTTCTTT
j_gene: TRBJ1-1
abundance: .
d_gene: TRBD1
len: 18
v_gene: TRBV5-1

CDR3aa: CASRPLARYLDTQYF
CDR3nt: TGTGCCAGCAGGCCACTAGCGAGGTATTTAGATACGCAGTATTTT
j_gene: TRBJ2-3
abundance: .
d_gene: TRBD2
len: 15
v_gene: TRBV27

CDR3aa: CASTFGDVKPQHF
CDR3nt: TGTGCCAGCACTTTCGGGGATGTGAAGCCCCAGCATTTT
j_gene: TRBJ1-5
abundance: .
d_gene: .
len: 13
v_gene: TRBV7-2

CDR3aa: CASHRDRRSEQYF
CDR3nt: TGTGCCAGCCATAGGGACAGGCGGTCCGAGCAGTACTTC
j_gene: TRBJ2-7
abundance: .
d_gene: TRBD1
len: 13
v_gene: TRBV2

CDR3aa: CASSRTGGLEKLFF
CDR3nt: TGTGCCAGCAGCAGGACAGGGGGCTTGGAAAAACTGTTTTTT
j_gene: TRBJ1-4
abundance: .
d_gene: TRBD1
len: 14
v_gene: TRBV9

CDR3aa: CASSHDDSTNEKLFF
CDR3nt: TGCGCCAGCAGCCATGACGACAGCACTAATGAAAAACTGTTTTTT
j_gene: TRBJ1-4
abundance: .
d_gene: .
len: 15
v_gene: TRBV4-3

CDR3aa: CASGENRGQETQYF
CDR3nt: TGCGCCAGCGGGGAGAACAGGGGGCAGGAGACCCAGTACTTC
j_gene: TRBJ2-5
abundance: .
d_gene: TRBD1
len: 14
v_gene: TRBV4-1

CDR3aa: CASSPPTGNTGELFF
CDR3nt: TGTGCCAGCAGCCCCCCAACTGGGAACACCGGGGAGCTGTTTTTT
j_gene: TRBJ2-2
abundance: .
d_gene: .
len: 15
v_gene: TRBV5-4

CDR3aa: CASSLIGTRNTGELFF
CDR3nt: TGTGCCAGCAGCTTAATAGGGACCAGGAACACCGGGGAGCTGTTTTTT
j_gene: TRBJ2-2
abundance: once
d_gene: .
len: 16
v_gene: TRBV7-3

CDR3aa: CASSSTEGEQYF
CDR3nt: TGTGCCAGCAGCTCCACCGAAGGGGAGCAGTACTTC
j_gene: TRBJ2-7
abundance: .
d_gene: .
len: 12
v_gene: TRBV7-2

CDR3aa: CASSQEIGWTLSNYGYTF
CDR3nt: TGTGCCAGCAGCCAAGAAATAGGATGGACGCTATCTAACTATGGCTACACCTTC
j_gene: TRBJ1-2
abundance: .
d_gene: .
len: 18
v_gene: TRBV3-1/TRBV3-2

CDR3aa: CASSLEGQGLSQYF
CDR3nt: TGCGCCAGCAGCTTGGAGGGACAGGGACTTTCCCAGTACTTC
j_gene: TRBJ2-5
abundance: .
d_gene: TRBD1
len: 14
v_gene: TRBV5-1

CDR3aa: CAHRPGAGRETQYF
CDR3nt: TGTGCCCACCGGCCCGGAGCAGGGAGGGAGACCCAGTACTTC
j_gene: TRBJ2-5
abundance: .
d_gene: .
len: 14
v_gene: TRBV30

CDR3aa: CASSLNPSGLAGEYEQFF
CDR3nt: TGCGCCAGCAGCTTAAATCCGTCGGGGCTAGCGGGAGAGTATGAGCAGTTCTTC
j_gene: TRBJ2-1
abundance: .
d_gene: TRBD2
len: 18
v_gene: TRBV5-1

CDR3aa: CASSDAPLRDTQYF
CDR3nt: TGTGCCAGCAGTGACGCCCCCCTGCGAGATACGCAGTATTTT
j_gene: TRBJ2-3
abundance: few
d_gene: .
len: 14
v_gene: TRBV6-1

CDR3aa: CATSRQNYGYTF
CDR3nt: TGTGCCACGTCACGACAAAACTATGGCTACACCTTC
j_gene: TRBJ1-2
abundance: .
d_gene: .
len: 12
v_gene: TRBV6-5

CDR3aa: CASSPDRRGTQYF
CDR3nt: TGTGCCAGCAGCCCGGACCGGAGGGGGACCCAGTACTTC
j_gene: TRBJ2-5
abundance: .
d_gene: .
len: 13
v_gene: TRBV3-1/TRBV3-2

CDR3aa: CASSPTIRGYNEQFF
CDR3nt: TGTGCCAGCAGTCCTACAATCAGGGGGTACAATGAGCAGTTCTTC
j_gene: TRBJ2-1
abundance: .
d_gene: TRBD1
len: 15
v_gene: TRBV6-5

CDR3aa: CAISVALNQPQHF
CDR3nt: TGTGCCATCAGTGTGGCCCTAAATCAGCCCCAGCATTTT
j_gene: TRBJ1-5
abundance: .
d_gene: .
len: 13
v_gene: TRBV10-3

CDR3aa: CASSSLYNTIYF
CDR3nt: TGTGCCAGCAGCTCCCTGTATAACACCATATATTTT
j_gene: TRBJ1-3
abundance: .
d_gene: .
len: 12
v_gene: TRBV7-9

CDR3aa: CASSSKGLRETQYF
CDR3nt: TGTGCCAGCAGTTCGAAAGGGCTTAGGGAGACCCAGTACTTC
j_gene: TRBJ2-5
abundance: .
d_gene: .
len: 14
v_gene: TRBV2

CDR3aa: CASSVEGHGELFF
CDR3nt: TGTGCCAGCAGCGTAGAAGGACACGGGGAGCTGTTTTTT
j_gene: TRBJ2-2
abundance: .
d_gene: .
len: 13
v_gene: TRBV9

CDR3aa: CATSRGGLAETQYF
CDR3nt: TGTGCCACCAGCAGGGGGGGACTAGCGGAGACCCAGTACTTC
j_gene: TRBJ2-5
abundance: .
d_gene: TRBD2
len: 14
v_gene: TRBV15

CDR3aa: CASTYQIRGKGKLFF
CDR3nt: TGTGCCAGCACCTACCAAATCAGGGGAAAAGGAAAACTGTTTTTT
j_gene: TRBJ1-4
abundance: .
d_gene: .
len: 15
v_gene: TRBV28

CDR3aa: CSQGSGYGYTF
CDR3nt: TGCAGTCAAGGGTCAGGGTATGGCTACACCTTC
j_gene: TRBJ1-2
abundance: .
d_gene: .
len: 11
v_gene: TRBV20-1

CDR3aa: CASSQSGSSGGDRAFGNEQFF
CDR3nt: TGTGCCAGCAGCCAATCGGGTTCAAGCGGTGGGGACAGGGCATTCGGAAATGAGCAGTTCTTC
j_gene: TRBJ2-1
abundance: few
d_gene: TRBD1
len: 21
v_gene: TRBV16

CDR3aa: CASSNNREETYEQYF
CDR3nt: TGCGCCAGCAGCAATAACAGGGAGGAGACCTACGAGCAGTACTTC
j_gene: TRBJ2-7
abundance: few
d_gene: .
len: 15
v_gene: TRBV5-1

CDR3aa: CASKQGSILGEAFF
CDR3nt: TGTGCCAGCAAACAGGGAAGTATTCTGGGTGAAGCTTTCTTT
j_gene: TRBJ1-1
abundance: .
d_gene: .
len: 14
v_gene: TRBV2

CDR3aa: CASSPRYIQETQYF
CDR3nt: TGTGCCAGCTCACCCCGTTACATCCAAGAGACCCAGTACTTC
j_gene: TRBJ2-5
abundance: once
d_gene: .
len: 14
v_gene: TRBV18

CDR3aa: CSVLGIETQYF
CDR3nt: TGCAGCGTTTTAGGAATAGAGACCCAGTACTTC
j_gene: TRBJ2-5
abundance: .
d_gene: .
len: 11
v_gene: TRBV29-1

CDR3aa: CASSYQGSDSPLHF
CDR3nt: TGTGCCAGCAGTTACCAGGGTTCCGATTCACCCCTCCACTTT
j_gene: TRBJ1-6
abundance: .
d_gene: .
len: 14
v_gene: TRBV6-6

CDR3aa: CASSFPGTGEWDTEAFF
CDR3nt: TGTGCCAGCAGCTTCCCCGGGACAGGGGAATGGGACACTGAAGCTTTCTTT
j_gene: TRBJ1-1
abundance: .
d_gene: TRBD1
len: 17
v_gene: TRBV7-9

CDR3aa: CASSLSGPLDYEQYF
CDR3nt: TGCGCCAGCAGCCTAAGTGGTCCACTGGACTACGAGCAGTACTTC
j_gene: TRBJ2-7
abundance: .
d_gene: .
len: 15
v_gene: TRBV5-1

CDR3aa: CASSLVGSQPQHF
CDR3nt: TGCGCCAGCAGCTTGGTCGGGTCACAGCCCCAGCATTTT
j_gene: TRBJ1-5
abundance: .
d_gene: .
len: 13
v_gene: TRBV5-1

CDR3aa: CASSQTSGNTGELFF
CDR3nt: TGTGCCAGCAGCCAGACTAGCGGGAACACCGGGGAGCTGTTTTTT
j_gene: TRBJ2-2
abundance: .
d_gene: TRBD2
len: 15
v_gene: TRBV3-1/TRBV3-2

CDR3aa: CASSQGQGIGYEQYF
CDR3nt: TGTGCCAGCAGCCAAGGGCAGGGGATTGGGTACGAGCAGTACTTC
j_gene: TRBJ2-7
abundance: .
d_gene: .
len: 15
v_gene: TRBV3-1/TRBV3-2

CDR3aa: CASSVNLGLADTQYF
CDR3nt: TGTGCCAGCAGCGTCAATCTCGGTCTTGCAGATACGCAGTATTTT
j_gene: TRBJ2-3
abundance: .
d_gene: .
len: 15
v_gene: TRBV5-4

CDR3aa: CASSLVPGNTEAFF
CDR3nt: TGCGCCAGCAGCTTGGTGCCGGGGAACACTGAAGCTTTCTTT
j_gene: TRBJ1-1
abundance: .
d_gene: .
len: 14
v_gene: TRBV5-1

CDR3aa: CASSLRDRGLFEQYF
CDR3nt: TGTGCCAGCAGCTTAAGGGACAGGGGTCTCTTTGAGCAGTACTTC
j_gene: TRBJ2-7
abundance: .
d_gene: TRBD1
len: 15
v_gene: TRBV7-9

CDR3aa: CSGGGSNYGYTF
CDR3nt: TGCAGCGGCGGGGGGTCTAACTATGGCTACACCTTC
j_gene: TRBJ1-2
abundance: .
d_gene: .
len: 12
v_gene: TRBV29-1